These 22 T cell receptor beta chains came from one sample sequenced in a study of T cells in Graves' hyperthyroidism and ophthalmopathy (dated by TCRdb to about 2019). To prepare the library, multiplex PCR was applied. The instrument given in TCRdb is Illumina HiSeq 2000. TCR beta CDR3 regions were amplified from RNA transcripts. The TCR CDR3 was subjected to a first round of RT-PCR using the HTBI primer set and the Qiagen OneStep RT-PCR kit. TCRdb itself trimmed the public reads at Q25 with fastp, ran MiXCR and retained productive beta chains. Identical CDR3 proteins give one entry, which carries the most common genes and DNA. The sample table holds over 250,000 distinct CDR3 sequences, of which 25% to 30% were seen once. The leading ten clones occupy about a quarter of the sample. The sequenced sample was blood. These receptors were obtained from a man aged 35 to 55 with Graves' hyperthyroidism that later progressed to Graves' ophthalmopathy.

This clonotype has ten or more counts. The chain employs TRBV13 and TRBJ2-7, with D perhaps TRBD2 (6 bases). The CDR3 sequence is 15 residues long. Trimming took off 5 bases at V and 4 bases at J, with 18 bases between the two ends. CDR1 and CDR2 (germline): PRHDT, FYEKMQ (reference sequence). The CDR3: CASSPTAGGPYEQYF. CDR3 coding DNA: TGTGCCAGCAGCCCAACCGCCGGGGGTCCGTACGAGCAGTACTTC.

The chain is built from TRBV9 and TRBJ2-5, with D possibly TRBD2 on 7 matching bases. Trimming stripped 4 bases from V and 0 bases from J, with 13 bases between. Germline V gene data show CDR1 as SGDLS and CDR2 as YYNGEE. The CDR3 extends over 15 amino acids. In DNA form, the CDR3 reads TGTGCCAGCAGCCTAGGGGGGGCGTACCAAGAGACCCAGTACTTC. Protein product: CASSLGGAYQETQYF.

The chain recombines TRBV7-8 with TRBJ1-5; D gene unclear. This CDR3 region has 14 residues. Germline V gives CDR1 SGHVS, CDR2 FQNEAQ. V was shortened by 0 bases and J by 2 bases, with 5 bases between the two germline ends. The CDR3 region is CASSLAAGNQPQHF. The DNA of the CDR3 is TGTGCCAGCAGCTTAGCGGCAGGCAATCAGCCCCAGCATTTT.

This clonotype was picked up many times. V gene TRBV7-2 combines with J gene TRBJ2-7; the match to TRBD1 covers 7 bases. Germline V lookup: CDR1 SGHTA, CDR2 FQGNSA. V shed 6 bases, J shed 1 base, and the junction held 6 bases outside the gene matches. CDR3 length: 14 residues. DNA of the CDR3: TGTGCCAGCAGGCGACAGGGAGCTTCCTACGAGCAGTACTTC. Protein: CASRRQGASYEQYF.

This clonotype was counted between two and nine times. A much larger clone differs by one base, so this may be a read error. This sequence joins TRBV18 and TRBJ1-5, with D perhaps matching TRBD1 (6 bases). The CDR3 spans 15 residues. Germline V gives CDR1 KGHSH, CDR2 LQKENI. The germline V and J ends were trimmed by 1 base and 7 bases, with 14 bases remaining between them. CDR3 amino acids: CASSPQGGVGQPQHF. CDR3 sequence (DNA): TGTGCCAGCTCACCACAAGGGGGAGTCGGGCAGCCCCAGCATTTT.

This clonotype has at least ten counts. A much larger clonotype is one base distant, so this may be a read error. The J gene is TRBJ2-5, the V gene TRBV19; the match to TRBD2 covers 13 bases. CDR3 length: 18 amino acids. CDR1 and CDR2 (germline): LNHDA, SQIVND (reference sequence). The CDR3: CASSTSPGLAGREEAQYF. In nucleotides, the CDR3 is TGTGCCAGTAGTACGAGTCCGGGACTAGCGGGAAGAGAAGAGGCCCAGTACTTC.

The chain carries TRBV28 and TRBJ2-7; possibly TRBD2 for D (5 bases). Germline CDR1 reads MDHEN; CDR2 reads SYDVKM. The CDR3 totals 16 residues. The V end was cut by 4 bases, the J end by 2 bases, with 18 bases between. The CDR3 sequence is CASSSLRTGSAYEQYF. The CDR3 DNA reads TGTGCCAGCAGTTCACTTCGGACGGGATCTGCCTACGAGCAGTACTTC. Complete variable domain (other parts from reference TRBV28 and TRBJ2-7): DVKVTQSSRYLVKRTGEKVFLECVQDMDHENMFWYRQDPGLGLRLIYFSYDVKMKEKGDIPEGYSVSREKKERFSLILESASTNQTSMYLCASSSLRTGSAYEQYFGPGTRLTVT.

This clonotype was seen repeatedly, ten times or more. The gene calls are TRBV10-3 and TRBJ1-5; D is perhaps TRBD1 (5 bases). The CDR3 covers 12 residues. CDR1 ENHRY and CDR2 SYGVKD come from the germline V gene. V lost 2 bases, J lost 15 bases, and 14 bases lay in between. The CDR3 loop is CAISEEGQVAHF. As DNA, the CDR3 is TGTGCCATCAGTGAGGAGGGGCAGGTCGCGCATTTT.

This clonotype was detected ten times or more. Here the CDR3 reads CASSLRGRVGELFF. The DNA of the CDR3 is TGTGCCAGCAGTTTGCGGGGAAGGGTTGGGGAGCTGTTTTTT. The V call is TRBV27, the J call TRBJ2-2, with a weak D call TRBD2 (6 bases). CDR3 size: 14 residues. V was clipped by 3 bases and J by 8 bases, with 13 bases between them. The V gene's germline CDR1 is MNHEY and CDR2 SMNVEV (reference sequence).

In this sample, this clonotype turned up many times. V is TRBV7-2 and J is TRBJ2-4; weak D call: TRBD2 (6 bases). There are 15 residues in the CDR3. The V end lost 2 bases, the J end lost 9 bases, and 17 bases lay between the germline ends. From germline, CDR1 is SGHTA and CDR2 FQGNSA. The CDR3 protein is CASSLQRDLGVIQYF. CDR3 coding DNA: TGTGCCAGCAGCTTACAACGGGACTTAGGGGTCATTCAGTACTTC.

This clonotype has a count of ten or more. J is TRBJ2-7 and V is TRBV29-1; the match to TRBD1 covers 8 bases. The junction had 13 bases not matched to a gene; V was cut back by 6 bases and J by 3 bases. The CDR3 is 15 residues long. Per germline, CDR1 SQVTM and CDR2 ANQGSEA. The CDR3 sequence is CSVEKDRGSSYEQYF. CDR3 nucleotides: TGCAGCGTAGAAAAAGACAGGGGAAGCAGCTACGAGCAGTACTTC.

This clonotype was detected many times. The chain uses TRBV27 and TRBJ1-2, with D possibly being TRBD1 (6 bases). This CDR3 is 17 amino acids long. Germline lookup yields CDR1 MNHEY and CDR2 SMNVEV (reference sequence). V gave up 1 base and J gave up 2 bases, with 17 bases separating them. CDR3 region: CASSLYNPDSTNYGYTF. In nucleotides, the CDR3 is TGTGCCAGCAGTTTATATAACCCGGACAGCACAAACTATGGCTACACCTTC.

This clonotype was picked up many times. This CDR3 reads CASTRQGPEAFF. Written as DNA, the CDR3 is TGTGCCAGCACCCGACAGGGGCCGGAAGCTTTCTTT. The V and J genes are TRBV6-5 and TRBJ1-1, with 8 positions matching TRBD1. Trimming removed 7 bases from V and 8 bases from J; junction bases left unmatched: 6. Germline V gene data show CDR1 as MNHEY and CDR2 as SVGAGI. CDR3 length: 12 residues.

This clonotype has at least ten counts. The gene calls are TRBV6-1 and TRBJ2-2; tentative D call: TRBD2 (5 bases). The CDR3 runs to 15 residues. Germline CDR1 MNHNS, CDR2 SASEGT. Trimming left V 6 bases short and J 9 bases short, with 20 bases between. For the CDR3, the DNA is TGTGCCAGCAGGAATCGGTCGGGGATTGCCAGGGAGCTGTTTTTT. It is translated as CASRNRSGIARELFF.

This clonotype was counted ten times or more. This chain links TRBV7-9 with TRBJ2-5, with a weak D call TRBD2 (5 bases). The ends were cut back, 4 bases at V and 5 bases at J, with 17 bases in the middle. Germline CDR1 SEHNR, CDR2 FQNEAQ (reference sequence). The length of the CDR3 is 15 residues. In DNA, the CDR3 is TGTGCCAGCAGCTCCTATTTTGCGGGTCCGGAGACCCAGTACTTC. This codes for CASSSYFAGPETQYF.

This clonotype was seen a single time. The rearrangement joins TRBV28 to TRBJ2-7; TRBD2 aligns across 13 bases. The CDR3 loop spans 16 amino acids. Germline V lookup: CDR1 MDHEN, CDR2 SYDVKM. The V segment lost 3 bases and the J segment 0 bases; nucleotides outside the gene matches: 2. The CDR3 DNA reads TGTGCCAGCAGTTTTACTAGCGGGGGGGCCTCCTACGAGCAGTACTTC. This encodes CASSFTSGGASYEQYF.

The rearrangement joins TRBV6-1 to TRBJ2-7, with TRBD1 matching 10 bases. The ends lost 2 bases at V and 2 bases at J; junction bases unmatched: 6. The CDR3 contains 16 residues. Germline assignment: CDR1 MNHNS and CDR2 SASEGT. This CDR3 reads CASSEQGQGTPYEQYF. CDR3 nucleotides: TGTGCCAGCAGTGAACAGGGACAGGGGACCCCCTACGAGCAGTACTTC.

This clonotype showed up many times. V gene TRBV6-5 combines with J gene TRBJ2-5; a possible D gene is TRBD1 (6 bases). V lost 6 bases and J lost 5, with 16 bases in between. CDR1 is MNHEY and CDR2 is SVGAGI in the germline V gene. The CDR3 extends over 14 amino acids. This chain's CDR3 is CASSLNRVGETQYF. The CDR3 nucleotides read TGTGCCAGCAGCCTAAACAGGGTTGGGGAGACCCAGTACTTC.

The rearrangement joins TRBV20-1 to TRBJ1-1; D is unclear. Germline V gene data show CDR1 as DFQATT and CDR2 as SNEGSKA (reference sequence). V was trimmed by 1 base and J by 0 bases, leaving 15 bases between them. The CDR3 is 16 amino acids. CDR3: CSARGGSAGMNTEAFF. The CDR3 DNA is TGCAGTGCTAGAGGCGGGTCGGCCGGCATGAACACTGAAGCTTTCTTT.

This clonotype was picked up many times. V is TRBV7-8 and J is TRBJ2-7; 7 bases map to TRBD1. Germline lookup yields CDR1 SGHVS and CDR2 FQNEAQ. This CDR3 is 13 amino acids long. The V gene end was trimmed by 4 bases and the J gene end by 2 bases; junction bases not matched to a gene: 2. CDR3 amino acids: CASSWGQTYEQYF. The CDR3, as DNA: TGTGCCAGCAGCTGGGGACAGACCTACGAGCAGTACTTC.

CDR3 DNA: TGTGCCAGCGGACAGGGGGCTAGTGAAGCTTTCTTT. Protein product: CASGQGASEAFF. The chain couples TRBV6-1 to TRBJ1-1, with 11 nucleotides matching TRBD1. Germline CDR1 reads MNHNS; CDR2 reads SASEGT. V was clipped by 8 bases and J by 7 bases; unmatched bases: 3. This CDR3 region has 12 residues.

This clonotype was seen at least ten times. The V and J genes are TRBV3-1 and TRBJ2-7; 9 bases fit TRBD1. Germline V lookup: CDR1 LGHDT, CDR2 YNNKEL (reference sequence). J lost 3 bases, V lost 1 base, and 4 bases had no gene match. This CDR3 spans 15 amino acids. For the CDR3, the DNA is TGTGCCAGCAGCCAAGTGGACAGGGGCTTCTACGAGCAGTACTTC. It is translated as CASSQVDRGFYEQYF.